This TCR beta chain was obtained from a study of control samples from healthy donors and cancer patients. CDR1 SGHNT and CDR2 YYREEE come from the germline V gene (reference sequence). V lost 0 bases to trimming and J lost 3 bases, with 6 bases between them. The length of the CDR3 is 13 residues. This table comes from immunoSEQ multiplex PCR, and its TCRdb copy is limited to in-frame clones, with some not included. This sample carries around 130,000 clones, approximately 90% of them seen once, and the ten largest clones take about 3.4%. This clonotype originated in a man aged 50-59 years in good health. This chain uses TRBV5-4 with TRBJ1-2; no clear D. Sequencing used blood. CDR3: CASSLERDYGYTF. DNA of the CDR3: TGTGCCAGCAGCTTGGAAAGGGACTATGGCTACACCTTC.